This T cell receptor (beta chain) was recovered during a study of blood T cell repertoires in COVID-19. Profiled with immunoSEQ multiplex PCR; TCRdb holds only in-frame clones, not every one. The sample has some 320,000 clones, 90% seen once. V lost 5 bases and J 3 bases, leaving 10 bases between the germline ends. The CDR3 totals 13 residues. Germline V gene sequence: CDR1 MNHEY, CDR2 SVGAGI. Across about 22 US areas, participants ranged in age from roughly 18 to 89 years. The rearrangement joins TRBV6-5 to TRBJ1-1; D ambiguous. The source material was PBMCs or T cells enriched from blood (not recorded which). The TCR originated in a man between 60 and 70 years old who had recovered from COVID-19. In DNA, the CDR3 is TGTGCCAGCAGTAGCCGTGGAGACACTGAAGCTTTCTTT. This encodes CASSSRGDTEAFF.